The next 8 T cell receptor beta chains were all read from a single sample in a study of blood T cell repertoires in COVID-19. The repertoire was sequenced with immunoSEQ multiplex PCR; TCRdb's copy has only in-frame clones and lacks some. Seen here are about 360,000 clones, approximately 80% observed once, and the top ten hold about 1%. Sequenced sample: peripheral blood. All receptors derive from a human donor with acute or convalescent COVID-19. The donor label of this sample is uncertain.

The V call is TRBV4-2, the J call TRBJ2-3, with D possibly being TRBD1 (6 bases). The CDR3 is 14 residues long. V was trimmed by 6 bases and J by 1 base, leaving 11 bases between them. CDR1 is LGHNA, CDR2 YNFKEQ, per germline. CDR3 residues: CASRLQGGTDTQYF. In DNA form, the CDR3 reads TGTGCCAGCAGACTACAGGGTGGCACAGATACGCAGTATTTT.

This chain connects TRBV5-1 to TRBJ1-1, with D unresolved. There are 12 residues in the CDR3. V lost 0 bases, J lost 14 bases, and 14 bases lay in between. Germline values: CDR1 SGHRS, CDR2 YFSETQ. The DNA for the CDR3 is TGCGCCAGCAGCTTGGGTACCGGTCCGGGGTTCTTT. Its translation is CASSLGTGPGFF.

This chain joins TRBV6-1 and TRBJ2-2; D call uncertain. Trimming stripped 2 bases from V and 4 bases from J, with 11 bases between. The CDR3 length is 15 residues. Germline assignment: CDR1 MNHNS and CDR2 SASEGT. The CDR3 protein is CASSEPGVGTGELFF. The CDR3 DNA sequence: TGTGCCAGCAGTGAACCCGGTGTCGGCACCGGGGAGCTGTTTTTT.

The chain uses TRBV6-5 and TRBJ2-5; 11 nucleotides match TRBD2. The CDR3 contains 16 residues. V gave up 4 bases and J gave up 5 bases; unmatched junction bases: 9. The germline V gene encodes CDR1 MNHEY and CDR2 SVGAGI. The CDR3 sequence is CASSSFSGGAGETQYF. The CDR3 bases are TGTGCCAGCAGTTCCTTTAGCGGGGGGGCCGGTGAGACCCAGTACTTC.

The chain links TRBV9 to TRBJ2-1, with 16 bases fitting TRBD2. Losses at the gene ends were 4 bases for V and 7 bases for J; bases not matched to a gene: 17. In germline, CDR1 is SGDLS, CDR2 YYNGEE. The CDR3 consists of 20 residues. The CDR3 sequence: CASSPNVRGLAGGLGNEQFF. In nucleotides, the CDR3 is TGTGCCAGCAGCCCTAACGTAAGGGGACTAGCGGGAGGGTTGGGTAATGAGCAGTTCTTC.

This chain connects TRBV29-1 to TRBJ1-3, with D tentatively TRBD1 (5 bases). This CDR3 has 16 residues. Germline values: CDR1 SQVTM, CDR2 ANQGSEA. The V and J ends lost 6 bases and 3 bases respectively, with 21 bases between them. DNA for the CDR3: TGCAGCGTGAGTGGGGCGACAGTCGGCGGTGGAAACACCATATATTTT. Translated, it gives CSVSGATVGGGNTIYF.

This clone has a single count. V is TRBV5-1 and J is TRBJ2-1; D possibly corresponds to TRBD2 (5 bases). Germline V gene sequence: CDR1 SGHRS, CDR2 YFSETQ. The CDR3 contains 16 residues. V was clipped by 4 bases and J by 4 bases, with 18 bases between them. CDR3 in amino acids: CASSAWASGSYNEQFF. CDR3 in DNA: TGCGCCAGCAGCGCCTGGGCCAGCGGATCATACAATGAGCAGTTCTTC.

The rearrangement uses TRBV29-1 and TRBJ2-1, with 7 positions matching TRBD2. Trimming at V came to 4 bases and at J to 4 bases, leaving 4 bases not matched to a gene. Germline lookup yields CDR1 SQVTM and CDR2 ANQGSEA. The CDR3 extends over 13 amino acids. As DNA, the CDR3 is TGCAGCGTTGTATCGGGAGGATACAATGAGCAGTTCTTC. Protein product: CSVVSGGYNEQFF.